This T cell receptor (beta chain) is drawn from a study of control samples from healthy donors and cancer patients (dated by TCRdb to about 2020). In regard to this clone: What this receptor recognizes is not known. Base qualities are missing; no much larger clone stands one base away.

The CDR3, cysteine through phenylalanine, is 13 amino acids long. Only CDR3 DNA is held: 39 bases, read in frame from base 1. V loses 4 bases, J loses 13 bases, and the germline ends lie 16 bases apart. Reading the germline V gene (reference sequence) gives CDR1 MNHEY and CDR2 SMNVEV. Library generation was performed with the immunoSEQ multiplex PCR assay. In TCRdb, the immuneACCESS table is reduced to in-frame sequences with V and J assigned. These tables do not hold every clone; where another copy was compared, an unresolved V gene accounts for under half, and the others remain unexplained. The table for this sample lists about 70,000 clones; 84% of them were counted only once. Together, the top ten hold about 26% of the sample.

What was sequenced was blood. The receptor comes from a man over 45 in good health. The chain uses TRBV27 and TRBJ1-4, with no confident D gene call. Here the CDR3 is given as CASSSRGRPRLFF. The nucleotide sequence reads as follows: TGTGCCAGCAGTTCCCGAGGACGGCCGCGACTGTTTTTT. With the portions outside the CDR3 filled from the reference TRBV27 and TRBJ1-4 genes, the complete variable region becomes EAQVTQNPRYLITVTGKKLTVTCSQNMNHEYMSWYRQDPGLGLRQIYYSMNVEVTDKGDVPEGYKVSRKEKRNFPLILESPSPNQTSLYFCASSSRGRPRLFFGSGTQLSVL.